The sequence of this TCR beta chain was determined in a study of shared clonotypes between healthy human individuals. Study-level information: The people who gave samples were a couple of women and three men aged 18 to 49. General study points: Clonotypes which were not shared had lower generation probabilities than clonotypes that all four donors shared. The low donor count limited represented genetic and exposure-history diversity. For naive CD4 cells, around 5% of clonotypes were shared across a few donors.

Measured with immunoSEQ multiplex PCR; TCRdb has only the in-frame clones, and not every one. The sample includes 740,000 or so clones, roughly 73% of them seen just once. About this clone itself: As yet, its antigen is unknown.

The germline V gene has CDR1 MNHEY and CDR2 SMNVEV (reference sequence). The V gene lost 7 bases and the J gene lost 5 bases, with 14 bases spanning the gap. The CDR3 totals 13 residues. The sequence was obtained from a woman in her twenties or thirties in good health. Material: memory CD4+ T cells sorted from blood. Subset reported: CD45RA-negative fraction. V usage is TRBV27 and J usage is TRBJ2-5, with D possibly being TRBD1 (6 bases). CDR3 bases: TGTGCCAGCATAGTGGGGCAGGGGGAGACCCAGTACTTC. This encodes CASIVGQGETQYF.